This T cell receptor beta chain is drawn from a study of blood T cell repertoires in COVID-19. As for the study in general: Specimens from acute and convalescent COVID-19 originated in the United States, Italy and Spain. Nucleic acid was either cDNA or gDNA, and it came from T cells, B-cell-depleted T cells, or PBMCs.

Only in-frame clones appear in the TCRdb table, and some are missing; sequencing was by immunoSEQ multiplex PCR. The table includes roughly 41,000 clones, about 86% detected once. V shed 4 bases and J 0 bases; nucleotides not matched to a gene: 4. This CDR3 contains 15 residues. Per the germline V gene, CDR1 is KGHDR and CDR2 is SFDVKD. Those enrolled, adults aged 18 to 89 years, came from around 24 US areas. Donors in Cohort 3 counted as recovered after two negative PCRs, clearance, or symptom resolution. This receptor was identified in a woman aged 45-60 years who had recovered from COVID-19. The V gene is TRBV24-1, the J gene TRBJ2-7; 8 bases line up with TRBD1. The material sequenced was PBMCs or T cells enriched from blood (not recorded which). In nucleotides, the CDR3 is TGTGCCACCAGTGAGGGGGACAGGACCTCCTACGAGCAGTACTTC. It encodes CATSEGDRTSYEQYF.